This T cell receptor beta chain is drawn from a study of technical replicates of blood from a few donors. Only one count was recorded for this clone. The CDR3 runs 11 residues. V was shortened by 3 bases and J by 4 bases, with 3 bases between the two germline ends. Germline CDR1 MNHNS, CDR2 SASEGT. Assay: immunoSEQ multiplex PCR; the TCRdb copy retains only in-frame clones and omits some. The table records around 89,000 clones, around 96% of them present only once. This receptor was taken from a human donor in good health. What was sequenced was T cells isolated from PBMCs. The J gene is TRBJ1-2, the V gene TRBV6-1; D is undetermined. The CDR3 region is CASSESYGYTF. The CDR3 nucleotides read TGTGCCAGCAGTGAGAGCTATGGCTACACCTTC.